The clone carrying this T cell receptor beta chain has just a few counts. Its cognate antigen is unknown. V shed 5 bases and J shed 6 bases, with 17 bases lying between them. CDR1 and CDR2 (germline): LNHDA, SQIVND (reference sequence). CDR3 size: 14 residues. MiXCR was run by TCRdb on the 5' RACE reads, yielding one entry per CDR3 protein. The repertoire includes some 330,000 distinct CDR3 sequences, 7.5% to 9% of them detected once, and roughly 15% sits in the top ten. These data originate in a study of CD8 T cells in ankylosing spondylitis. General study findings and limits: Those disease-linked clones were CD8+; they were also relatively rare in peripheral blood. Ankylosing spondylitis blood appeared to carry a characteristic TCR beta motif of roughly eight highly homologous variants.

This receptor was obtained from a male donor with ankylosing spondylitis. This chain joins TRBV19 and TRBJ2-7, with a weak D call TRBD1 (7 bases). Sequencing was performed on blood, either unsorted or a sorted T cell fraction (not recorded which). The CDR3 loop reads CASSRGDSASEQYF. In nucleotides, the CDR3 is TGTGCCAGTAGTCGCGGGGACAGCGCGTCCGAGCAGTACTTC.